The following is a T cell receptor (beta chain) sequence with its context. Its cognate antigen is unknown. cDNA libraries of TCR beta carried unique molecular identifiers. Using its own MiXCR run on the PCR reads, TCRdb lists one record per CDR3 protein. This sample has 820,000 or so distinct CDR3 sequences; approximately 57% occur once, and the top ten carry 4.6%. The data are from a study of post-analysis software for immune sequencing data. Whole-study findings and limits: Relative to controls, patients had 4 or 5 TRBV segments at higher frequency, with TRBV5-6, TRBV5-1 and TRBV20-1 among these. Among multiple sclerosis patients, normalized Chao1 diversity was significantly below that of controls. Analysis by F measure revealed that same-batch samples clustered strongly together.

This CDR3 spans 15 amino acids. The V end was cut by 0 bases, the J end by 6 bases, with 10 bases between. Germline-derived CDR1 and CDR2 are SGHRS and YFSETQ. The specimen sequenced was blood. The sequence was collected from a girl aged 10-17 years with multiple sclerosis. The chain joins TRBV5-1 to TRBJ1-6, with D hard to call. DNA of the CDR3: TGCGCCAGCAGCTTGGCGCCGGGGTTTAATTCACCCCTCCACTTT. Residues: CASSLAPGFNSPLHF.